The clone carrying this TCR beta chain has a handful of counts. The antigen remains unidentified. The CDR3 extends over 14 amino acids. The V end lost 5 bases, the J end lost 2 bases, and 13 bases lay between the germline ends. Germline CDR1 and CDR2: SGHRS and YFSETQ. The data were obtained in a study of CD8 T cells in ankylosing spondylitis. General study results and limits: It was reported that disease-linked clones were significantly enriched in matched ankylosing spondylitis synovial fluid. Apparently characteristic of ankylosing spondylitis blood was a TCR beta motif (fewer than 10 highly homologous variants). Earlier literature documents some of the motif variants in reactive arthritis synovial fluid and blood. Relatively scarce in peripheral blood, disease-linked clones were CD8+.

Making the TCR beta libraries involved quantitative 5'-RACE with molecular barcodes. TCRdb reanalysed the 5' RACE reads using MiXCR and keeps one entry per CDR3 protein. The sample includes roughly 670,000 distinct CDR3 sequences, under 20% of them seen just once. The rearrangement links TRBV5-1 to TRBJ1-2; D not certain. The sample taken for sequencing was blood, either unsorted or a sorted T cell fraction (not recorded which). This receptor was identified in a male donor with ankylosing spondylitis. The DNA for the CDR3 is TGCGCCAGCAGTGATTGGGGATCAAACTATGGCTACACCTTC. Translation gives CASSDWGSNYGYTF.